This T cell receptor beta chain originates from a study of glioma-infiltrating T cells after dendritic cell vaccination. The germline CDR1 and CDR2 sequences are SGDLS and YYNGEE. This CDR3 contains 15 residues. V was trimmed by 2 bases and J by 1 base, leaving 12 bases between them. This table comes from immunoSEQ multiplex PCR, and its TCRdb copy is limited to in-frame clones, with some not included. The table has over 90,000 clones, 85% seen once; the top ten hold over 2.5%. The source was blood, collected before dendritic cell vaccination. The clonotype originates from a human donor with glioblastoma. The chain has TRBV9 and TRBJ1-1; D not certain. The CDR3 bases are TGTGCCAGCAGCGTGTCTACCACGGGGAACACTGAAGCTTTCTTT. Protein: CASSVSTTGNTEAFF.